This passage covers 5 T cell receptor beta chains from one sample sequenced in a study of patients and donors after allogeneic stem cell transplantation. TCRdb re-analysed the RT-PCR reads in MiXCR, keeping a single row per CDR3 protein. The sample yields about 110,000 distinct CDR3 sequences, approximately 40% seen once. Sequences were obtained from blood, either unsorted or a sorted T cell fraction (not recorded which). All receptors derive from a human donor who was either an allogeneic HSCT recipient or a stem cell or donor lymphocyte infusion donor (not recorded which). It is not recorded whose cells these are; they may come from a transplant donor.

This clonotype was seen a handful of times. One end of the junction fails to match germline, which may point to a read error. The rearrangement links TRBV28 to TRBJ2-5; D is uncertain. The germline gives CDR1 MDHEN, CDR2 SYDVKM. This CDR3 contains 10 residues. The CDR3 loop is CATSMETQYF. In nucleotides, the CDR3 is TGTGCCACCAGTATGGAGACCCAGTACTTC.

The chain joins TRBV12-3 or TRBV12-4 to TRBJ2-5; D perhaps matches TRBD2 (6 bases). Trimming removed 3 bases at V and 3 bases at J, with 11 bases between. The CDR3 extends over 14 amino acids. The CDR3 protein is CASSLAGREETQYF. The CDR3 nucleotides are TGTGCCAGCAGTTTGGCGGGGAGAGAAGAGACCCAGTACTTC.

This chain joins TRBV4-3 and TRBJ1-3; D uncertain. The CDR3 is 14 residues long. Per germline, CDR1 LGHNA and CDR2 YSLEER. The V and J ends lost 6 bases and 0 bases respectively, with 9 bases between them. The CDR3 bases are TGCGCCAGCAGTCCCCGGCCCTCTGGAAACACCATATATTTT. It yields the protein CASSPRPSGNTIYF.

The chain combines TRBV5-8 with TRBJ1-2; tentative D call: TRBD1 (6 bases). This CDR3 is built from 14 residues. V was shortened by 0 bases and J by 4 bases, with 10 bases between the two germline ends. Germline-derived CDR1 and CDR2 are SGHTS and YDEGEE. CDR3 sequence reads: CASSLDGGPYGYTF. CDR3 in DNA: TGTGCCAGCAGCTTGGATGGGGGCCCCTATGGCTACACCTTC.

The chain uses TRBV11-2 and TRBJ2-5; 7 nucleotides agree with TRBD1. This CDR3 contains 14 residues. Germline V lookup: CDR1 SGHAT, CDR2 FQNNGV. The junction had 4 bases not matched to a gene; V was cut back by 6 bases and J by 0 bases. The CDR3 loop is CASRLGQYQETQYF. In nucleotides, the CDR3 is TGTGCCAGCAGACTGGGACAGTACCAAGAGACCCAGTACTTC.